The entry below describes one T cell receptor beta chain. Its specificity is unknown. TCRdb passed the RACE reads through MiXCR, listing each CDR3 protein once. The sample gives approximately 80,000 distinct CDR3 sequences, 10% to 15% of which show up once; roughly 5.7% is in the top ten. The data were obtained in a study of human T cells and chemical hapten exposure. Overall study context: Sensitizing treatment utilized 2% DPC over a roughly 2 cm by roughly 2 cm portion of upper inner arm skin. Upper-back patch tests with 0.01% DPC were read at 6 days.

Overall study results and limits: Healthy individuals' immune responses may differ from those of donors, who had alopecia. More PT1 expanded TCRs went with higher patch test scores.

Trimming at V came to 3 bases and at J to 5 bases, leaving 5 bases not matched to a gene. CDR1 and CDR2 (germline): KGHDR, SFDVKD. The CDR3 has 17 amino acids. Stated time point: patch test 3, about 24 weeks after DPC sensitization. Described treatment: therapeutic diphenylcyclopropenone sensitization with weekly scalp DPC. Sequencing was performed on whole blood, taken in connection with sensitization to the hapten diphenylcyclopropenone (DPC). The chain recombines TRBV24-1 with TRBJ2-2; 13 positions agree with TRBD2. The sequence was collected from a woman between 45 and 65 years old with alopecia areata. Some clones in this sample may be carry-over from other donors' samples. The CDR3 region has the DNA TGTGCCACCAGTGATCCGGGACTAGCGGGAATTACCGGGGAGCTGTTTTTT. Amino acid sequence: CATSDPGLAGITGELFF.